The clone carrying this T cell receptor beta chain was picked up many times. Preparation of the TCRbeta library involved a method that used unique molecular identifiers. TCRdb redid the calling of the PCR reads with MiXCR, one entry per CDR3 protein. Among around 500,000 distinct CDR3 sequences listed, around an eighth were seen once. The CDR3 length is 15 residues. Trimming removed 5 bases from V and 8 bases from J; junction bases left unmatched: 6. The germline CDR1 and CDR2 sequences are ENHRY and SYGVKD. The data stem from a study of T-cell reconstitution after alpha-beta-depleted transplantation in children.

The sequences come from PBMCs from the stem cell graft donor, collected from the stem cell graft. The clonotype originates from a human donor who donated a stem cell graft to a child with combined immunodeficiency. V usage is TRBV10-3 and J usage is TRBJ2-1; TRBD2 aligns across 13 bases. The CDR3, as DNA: TGTGCCATCAGTCGGACTAGCGGGAGTTTTCATGAGCAGTTCTTC. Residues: CAISRTSGSFHEQFF.